This T cell receptor (beta chain) was found in a study of shared clonotypes between healthy human individuals. Study in general: CD4 naive cells filled three plates per donor, CD4 memory three, CD8 naive two and CD8 memory one.

Profiling relied on immunoSEQ multiplex PCR, and the TCRdb table lists in-frame clones only, not all of them. The sample records some 2,500,000 clones, 80% to 95% being singletons. Notes on this clone: Antigen: not known.

The study, taken as a whole, reports: Non-shared clonotypes showed lower generation probabilities than clonotypes common to all four donors. Naive subsets generally had larger estimated richness than memory subsets.

Per the germline V gene, CDR1 is SGHAT and CDR2 is FQNNGV. Trimming took off 5 bases at V and 1 base at J, with 21 bases between the two ends. This CDR3 has 19 residues. This TCR was sampled from a man between 18 and 29 years old in good health. Some clones in this sample may be carry-over from other donors' samples. The chain recombines TRBV11-2 with TRBJ2-6, with a weak D call TRBD2 (5 bases). Sequencing was performed on naive CD4+ T cells from PBMCs. As for subset: CD45RA+ positively selected. The CDR3 is CASSAVGSPGRSGANVLTF. The CDR3 region has the DNA TGTGCCAGCAGCGCGGTGGGCTCGCCGGGAAGGTCTGGGGCCAACGTCCTGACTTTC. Complete variable domain (other parts from reference TRBV11-2 and TRBJ2-6): EAGVAQSPRYKIIEKRQSVAFWCNPISGHATLYWYQQILGQGPKLLIQFQNNGVVDDSQLPKDRFSAERLKGVDSTLKIQPAKLEDSAVYLCASSAVGSPGRSGANVLTFGAGSRLTVL.